The 8 T cell receptor beta chains listed next were all sequenced from one sample in a study of cytomegalovirus exposure and HLA in healthy donors. The primer mix had 60 Vbeta and 13 Jbeta primers. Sequencing used immunoSEQ multiplex PCR; TCRdb keeps in-frame clones, though not all of them. The sample holds 130,000 or so clones, approximately 87% seen once. Sequenced material: PBMCs. The receptors originated from a man aged 40-50 years in good health and CMV-seronegative.

This chain uses TRBV6-1 with TRBJ2-2, with 7 bases that match TRBD2. The germline gives CDR1 MNHNS, CDR2 SASEGT. V gave up 3 bases and J gave up 5 bases; unmatched junction bases: 9. The length of the CDR3 is 16 residues. CDR3 in amino acids: CASSEASAGVTGELFF. The CDR3 DNA reads as TGTGCCAGCAGTGAGGCCTCCGCGGGGGTAACCGGGGAGCTGTTTTTT.

J is TRBJ2-7 and V is TRBV11-2; D ambiguous. CDR1 and CDR2 (germline): SGHAT, FQNNGV. The CDR3 loop spans 15 amino acids. The V and J ends lost 2 bases and 0 bases respectively, with 11 bases between them. The CDR3 spells CASSLSTSSSYEQYF. The CDR3 nucleotides read TGTGCCAGCAGCTTAAGTACTTCGAGCTCCTACGAGCAGTACTTC.

The chain combines TRBV7-9 with TRBJ1-1, with a possible D match to TRBD1 (6 bases). This CDR3 contains 14 residues. V gave up 0 bases and J gave up 8 bases, with 13 bases separating them. Germline V gives CDR1 SEHNR, CDR2 FQNEAQ (reference sequence). The CDR3 region is CASSLALGHTEAFF. DNA of the CDR3: TGTGCCAGCAGCTTAGCGCTGGGACATACAGAAGCTTTCTTT.

V and J are TRBV6-5 and TRBJ2-7; 7 nucleotides align to TRBD1. Germline-derived CDR1 and CDR2 are MNHEY and SVGAGI. V lost 5 bases to trimming and J lost 2 bases; unmatched junction nucleotides: 3. The length of the CDR3 is 13 residues. The CDR3 DNA is TGTGCCAGCAGTCAAGGGACAGCCTACGAGCAGTACTTC. Its protein product is CASSQGTAYEQYF.

The V and J genes are TRBV27 and TRBJ2-5; 11 bases match TRBD2. CDR1 is MNHEY and CDR2 is SMNVEV in the germline V gene (reference sequence). J gave up 7 bases and V 6 bases, and 4 bases lay outside the gene matches. The CDR3 has 13 amino acids. CDR3 nucleotide sequence: TGTGCCAGCAGCCCTGGACTAGCGGGGACCCAGTACTTC. This translates into CASSPGLAGTQYF.

The J gene is TRBJ2-7, the V gene TRBV9; TRBD2 matches 7 bases. After removal of 0 bases from V and 3 bases from J, the junction contained 9 bases not matched to a gene. CDR1 is SGDLS and CDR2 is YYNGEE in the germline V gene. CDR3 length: 16 amino acids. For the CDR3, the DNA is TGTGCCAGCAGCGTAGGAGGATTGGGGGGGGTCTACGAGCAGTACTTC. Protein: CASSVGGLGGVYEQYF.

This clone was detected only once. The genes are TRBV7-9 and TRBJ1-2, with TRBD1 as a possible D gene (5 bases). The length of the CDR3 is 15 residues. Per the germline V gene, CDR1 is SEHNR and CDR2 is FQNEAQ (reference sequence). Deletions cut 1 base from V and 4 bases from J, with 13 bases between. The CDR3 loop is CASSLGATVFYGYTF. The CDR3, as DNA: TGTGCCAGCAGCTTAGGCGCGACAGTTTTCTATGGCTACACCTTC.

V and J are TRBV9 and TRBJ1-1; D not certain. Germline V CDR1 and CDR2: SGDLS, YYNGEE. The length of the CDR3 is 13 residues. V was shortened by 7 bases and J by 4 bases, with 14 bases between the two germline ends. The CDR3 spells CASSTQDSTEAFF. In nucleotides, the CDR3 is TGTGCCAGCTCCACCCAGGATAGCACTGAAGCTTTCTTT.